These 7 T cell receptor beta chains share one sample of origin, sequenced in a study of blood T cell repertoires in COVID-19. The repertoire was sequenced with immunoSEQ multiplex PCR; TCRdb's copy has only in-frame clones and lacks some. This table has some 250,000 clones, around 84% appearing once. The sample comprised peripheral blood. These receptors originate from a man aged 55-75 years with acute or convalescent COVID-19.

This clone has just a few counts. The J gene is TRBJ1-1, the V gene TRBV3-1 (or the pseudogene TRBV3-2); D gene ambiguous. V lost 5 bases, J lost 6 bases, and 16 bases lay in between. The CDR3 is 14 amino acids. Germline values: CDR1 LGHDT, CDR2 YNNKEL (reference sequence). Here the CDR3 DNA reads TGTGCCAGCAGCGCCCTAGGTGTAGGCCCTGAAGCTTTCTTT. It is translated as CASSALGVGPEAFF.

The chain combines TRBV5-8 with TRBJ1-5; D gene unclear. V shed 4 bases and J shed 4 bases, with 15 bases lying between them. This CDR3 region has 15 residues. The germline CDR1 and CDR2 sequences are SGHTS and YDEGEE. The CDR3 region has the DNA TGTGCCAGCAGCCCCCGAGGTGATTGGAATCAGCCCCAGCATTTT. Translating it yields CASSPRGDWNQPQHF.

The chain joins TRBV2 to TRBJ1-2; 9 bases line up with TRBD1. The germline CDR1 and CDR2 sequences are SNHLY and FYNNEI. With V trimmed by 4 bases and J by 4 bases, 4 bases remained unmatched. CDR3 size: 14 residues. CDR3 nucleotides: TGTGCCAGCAGTGGACAGGGGGTGAGCTATGGCTACACCTTC. Protein product: CASSGQGVSYGYTF.

The V gene is TRBV29-1, the J gene TRBJ2-1; 7 bases fit TRBD1. Germline CDR1 SQVTM, CDR2 ANQGSEA. This CDR3 region has 15 residues. V gave up 2 bases and J gave up 2 bases; unmatched junction bases: 6. The CDR3 DNA sequence: TGCAGCGTTGAACATAACAGGGGAACCTACAATGAGCAGTTCTTC. Its translation: CSVEHNRGTYNEQFF.

V is TRBV28 and J is TRBJ2-3; the match to TRBD1 covers 10 bases. This CDR3 has 15 residues. Germline V gene lookup returns CDR1 MDHEN and CDR2 SYDVKM. The trim removed 2 bases at V and 1 base at J, leaving 0 bases unmatched. CDR3 amino acids: CASSLGTGGTDTQYF. The CDR3 region has the DNA TGTGCCAGCAGTTTAGGGACAGGGGGCACAGATACGCAGTATTTT.

In its sample, this clone was seen a few times. CDR3 residues: CASSLLSGAYEQYF. The CDR3 DNA sequence: TGTGCCAGCAGTTTGCTATCGGGAGCCTACGAGCAGTACTTC. This chain links TRBV27 with TRBJ2-7; D may be TRBD2 (6 bases). The germline V gene has CDR1 MNHEY and CDR2 SMNVEV (reference sequence). V dropped 3 bases and J dropped 2 bases, with 11 bases sitting between them. The CDR3 contains 14 residues.

The chain recombines TRBV24-1 with TRBJ2-7, with TRBD2 matching over 11 bases. Germline CDR1 KGHDR, CDR2 SFDVKD. V was pared by 7 bases and J by 0 bases, with 16 bases of the junction left unmatched. The CDR3 loop spans 19 amino acids. CDR3 nucleotides: TGTGCCACCAGGGATACTAGCGGGAGAACCCTGGAACCCTCCTACGAGCAGTACTTC. Translated: CATRDTSGRTLEPSYEQYF.